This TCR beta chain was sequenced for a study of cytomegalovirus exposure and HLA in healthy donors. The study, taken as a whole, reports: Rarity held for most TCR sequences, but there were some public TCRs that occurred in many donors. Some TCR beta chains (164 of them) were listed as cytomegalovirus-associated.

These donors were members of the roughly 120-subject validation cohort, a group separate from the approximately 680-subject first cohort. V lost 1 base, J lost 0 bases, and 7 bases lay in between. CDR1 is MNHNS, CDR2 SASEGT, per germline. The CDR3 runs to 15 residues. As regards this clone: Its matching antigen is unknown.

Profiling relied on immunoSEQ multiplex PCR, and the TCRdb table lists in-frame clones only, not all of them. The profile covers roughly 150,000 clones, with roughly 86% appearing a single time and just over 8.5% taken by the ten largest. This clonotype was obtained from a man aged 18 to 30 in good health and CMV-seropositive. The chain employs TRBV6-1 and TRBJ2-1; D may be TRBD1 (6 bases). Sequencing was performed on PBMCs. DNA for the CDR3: TGTGCCAGCAGTGAAGACAGGGACTCCTACAATGAGCAGTTCTTC. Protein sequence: CASSEDRDSYNEQFF.